This paragraph covers one T cell receptor (beta chain) sequence. The data stem from a study of blood T cell repertoires in COVID-19. Across the whole study: COVID-19 samples, acute and convalescent, were from the United States, Italy and Spain. T cells, B-cell-depleted T cells, or PBMCs provided the cDNA or gDNA that served as material.

Under the authors' procedure: Reference gene primer amplification gave estimated nucleated cell counts. Clones were sequenced by immunoSEQ multiplex PCR, and TCRdb holds only the in-frame ones, with some missing. V and J calls and clone size are given by that table; D and trimming were obtained from the DNA. The table shows under 110,000 clones, with 91% occurring only once. The V gene's germline CDR1 is SEHNR and CDR2 FQNEAQ (reference sequence). The CDR3 spans 15 residues. Trimming shortened V by 5 bases and J by 3 bases, and 17 bases separated the two germline ends. This chain joins TRBV7-9 and TRBJ2-7; the D gene is possibly TRBD1 (5 bases). The sequenced material came from peripheral blood. The source is a man aged 45-65 years with acute or convalescent COVID-19. CDR3 in amino acids: CASSGPDRAYYEQYF. CDR3 DNA sequence: TGTGCCAGCAGCGGGCCCGACAGAGCGTACTACGAGCAGTACTTC.